The 24 T cell receptor beta chains in this list originate from one sample, sequenced in a study of graft-versus-host responses after intestinal transplantation. Clones were sequenced by immunoSEQ multiplex PCR, and TCRdb holds only the in-frame ones, with some missing. Of some 40,000 clones listed, 93% are singletons. The sequences come from PBMCs, collected roughly 110 weeks after intestinal transplantation. These receptors were obtained from a human patient who received an intestinal transplant, so some T cells may come from the graft donor.

The chain employs TRBV7-9 and TRBJ2-3; D might be TRBD2 (5 bases). In germline, CDR1 is SEHNR, CDR2 FQNEAQ (reference sequence). The CDR3 is made up of 17 amino acids. V gave up 5 bases and J gave up 6 bases, with 24 bases separating them. The CDR3 is CASSPRRVASSKDTQYF. For the CDR3, the DNA is TGTGCCAGCAGCCCCCGAAGGGTAGCGTCATCCAAGGATACGCAGTATTTT.

Remarks on this clone: This CDR3 is also generated by other DNA sequences in the sample. DNA of the CDR3: TGTGCCAGCAGTGCGGGTCGGGGCAGGGACACCGGGGAGCTGTTTTTT. The encoded protein is CASSAGRGRDTGELFF. This chain connects TRBV2 to TRBJ2-2; D could derive from TRBD1 or TRBD2 (5 bases each). The germline gives CDR1 SNHLY, CDR2 FYNNEI. CDR3 length: 16 amino acids. The V gene lost 4 bases and the J gene lost 3 bases, with 15 bases spanning the gap. Full variable domain (missing parts from reference TRBV2 and TRBJ2-2): EPEVTQTPSHQVTQMGQEVILRCVPISNHLYFYWYRQILGQKVEFLVSFYNNEISEKSEIFDDQFSVERPDGSNFTLKIRSTKLEDSAMYFCASSAGRGRDTGELFFGEGSRLTVL.

The V gene is TRBV21-1, the J gene TRBJ2-5; the DNA was not used to check the table's D call, TRBD2. TRBV21-1 is labeled a pseudogene. CDR3 length: 17 residues. CDR3 residues: CASSKVASGGVQETQYF. The CDR3 nucleotides read TGTGCCAGCAGCAAAGTTGCTAGCGGGGGGGTACAAGAGACCCAGTACTTC.

This clone appeared once. The chain recombines TRBV29-1 with TRBJ2-1; D remains unclear. The CDR3 length is 13 residues. V lost 3 bases to trimming and J lost 1 base, with 7 bases between them. Germline V CDR1 and CDR2: SQVTM, ANQGSEA. The CDR3 DNA reads TGCAGCGTTGACGGGCCTTCCTACAATGAGCAGTTCTTC. Its translation: CSVDGPSYNEQFF.

The chain combines TRBV5-1 with TRBJ2-1; weak D call: TRBD1 (5 bases). The CDR3 is 15 residues long. V was trimmed by 5 bases and J by 2 bases, leaving 14 bases between them. Germline V gene lookup returns CDR1 SGHRS and CDR2 YFSETQ. CDR3 protein: CASRRLQGTYNEQFF. In DNA, the CDR3 is TGCGCCAGCAGAAGGTTGCAGGGAACCTACAATGAGCAGTTCTTC.

The V gene is TRBV6-5, the J gene TRBJ1-5; D remains unclear. Trimming pared 1 base from V and 12 bases from J, leaving 10 bases between. There are 12 residues in the CDR3. Per the germline V gene, CDR1 is MNHEY and CDR2 is SVGAGI. The CDR3 sequence is CASSYLRHVQHF. Here the CDR3 DNA reads TGTGCCAGCAGTTACTTGCGACATGTCCAGCATTTT.

The V call is TRBV6-9, the J call TRBJ2-7, with 8 bases that match TRBD1. This CDR3 spans 13 amino acids. Germline V CDR1 and CDR2: MNHGY, SVAAGI. Trimming at V came to 3 bases and at J to 7 bases, leaving 5 bases not matched to a gene. Here the CDR3 DNA reads TGTGCCAGCAGTTACGCGGGACAGGCGGAGCAGTACTTC. Amino acid sequence: CASSYAGQAEQYF.

The genes are TRBV7-3 and TRBJ2-6; D gene ambiguous. Looked up from germline, CDR1 is SGHTA and CDR2 is FQGTGA. The CDR3 contains 17 residues. V lost 5 bases and J lost 0, with 14 bases in between. CDR3 in amino acids: CASSRSPAVSGANVLTF. CDR3 coding DNA: TGTGCCAGCAGCCGTAGCCCCGCCGTCTCTGGGGCCAACGTCCTGACTTTC.

This chain connects TRBV7-2 to TRBJ2-7; D possibly uses TRBD1 or TRBD2 (5 bases each). The germline V gene encodes CDR1 SGHTA and CDR2 FQGNSA. This CDR3 has 14 amino acids. V lost 4 bases, J lost 3 bases, and 13 bases lay in between. CDR3 sequence (DNA): TGTGCCAGCAGCTCCTGGGGGTCAATCTACGAGCAGTACTTC. This sequence encodes CASSSWGSIYEQYF.

In DNA form, the CDR3 reads TGTGCCAGTACCTCTAAGGGTCTAGAAATTAATGGGTACTCCTACAATGAGCAGTTCTTC. This translates into CASTSKGLEINGYSYNEQFF. The chain carries TRBV19 and TRBJ2-1; D call uncertain. This CDR3 is 20 amino acids long. The ends were cut back, 7 bases at V and 0 bases at J, with 28 bases in the middle. Germline-derived CDR1 and CDR2 are LNHDA and SQIVND (reference sequence).

This clone has a single count. A read error may account for a junction end that differs from germline. The chain uses TRBV5-5 and TRBJ2-7; 12 nucleotides line up with TRBD1. The CDR3 covers 10 residues. Germline lookup yields CDR1 SGHKS and CDR2 YYEKEE (reference sequence). Written as DNA, the CDR3 is TGTGCCAGCGGGACAGGGGGCTTAAACTTC. Protein product: CASGTGGLNF. Based on the CDR3 plus reference TRBV5-5 and TRBJ2-7, the full variable domain is DAGVTQSPTHLIKTRGQQVTLRCSPISGHKSVSWYQQVLGQGPQFIFQYYEKEERGRGNFPDRFSARQFPNYSSELNVNALLLGDSALYLCASGTGGLNFGPGTRLTVT.

CDR3: CASSVWFGAVSGANVLTF. As DNA, the CDR3 is TGTGCCAGCAGCGTATGGTTCGGGGCGGTGAGCGGGGCCAACGTCCTGACTTTC. The chain recombines TRBV9 with TRBJ2-6, with D perhaps matching TRBD1 or TRBD2 (5 bases each). Germline values: CDR1 SGDLS, CDR2 YYNGEE. This CDR3 has 18 residues. With 1 base removed from V and 4 bases from J, the gap between germline ends came to 18 bases.

The V and J genes are TRBV27 and TRBJ2-2; 9 bases are shared with TRBD1. V dropped 5 bases and J dropped 0; count of bases not matched to a gene: 4. Germline V gene sequence: CDR1 MNHEY, CDR2 SMNVEV (reference sequence). The CDR3 totals 16 residues. CDR3 DNA: TGTGCCAGCAGTCCCCGACAGGGGGCGAACACCGGGGAGCTGTTTTTT. Protein sequence: CASSPRQGANTGELFF.

This rearrangement joins TRBV18 to TRBJ1-2, with a weak D call TRBD1 (5 bases). CDR1 KGHSH and CDR2 LQKENI come from the germline V gene. The CDR3 spans 14 residues. Trimming took off 0 bases at V and 6 bases at J, with 11 bases between the two ends. CDR3: CASSPPGSGDGYTF. Written as DNA, the CDR3 is TGTGCCAGCTCACCACCCGGCTCGGGGGATGGCTACACCTTC. The full variable domain, completed using reference TRBV18 and TRBJ1-2, is NAGVMQNPRHLVRRRGQEARLRCSPMKGHSHVYWYRQLPEEGLKFMVYLQKENIIDESGMPKERFSAEFPKEGPSILRIQQVVRGDSAAYFCASSPPGSGDGYTFGSGTRLTVV.

This clone was picked up a small number of times. The V gene is TRBV5-1, the J gene TRBJ2-3, with a possible D match to TRBD2 (6 bases). Trimming cost V 3 bases and J 9 bases, with 11 bases left between them. The CDR3 spans 12 residues. Germline assignment: CDR1 SGHRS and CDR2 YFSETQ. In nucleotides, the CDR3 is TGCGCCAGCAGCTGGGACTCGGAAACGCAGTATTTT. It yields the protein CASSWDSETQYF.

To note about this clone: One end of the junction does not line up with germline, which may come from a read error. The V and J genes are TRBV6-5 and TRBJ2-7; TRBD2 agrees at 8 bases. CDR1 is MNHEY and CDR2 is SVGAGI in the germline V gene. The length of the CDR3 is 11 residues. The CDR3 coding sequence is TGTGCCAGCAGTTACCGGGGGGGGAGACACTTC. Translation: CASSYRGGRHF.

The chain combines TRBV27 with TRBJ1-5; D is unresolved. This CDR3 has 15 residues. V was trimmed by 2 bases and J by 2 bases, leaving 10 bases between them. Germline CDR1 and CDR2: MNHEY and SMNVEV (reference sequence). The CDR3 region is CASSLVGGGNQPQHF. The CDR3 DNA reads as TGTGCCAGCAGTTTAGTGGGAGGCGGCAATCAGCCCCAGCATTTT.

As concerns this clone: The same CDR3 is also encoded by other DNA sequences in this sample. V usage is TRBV27 and J usage is TRBJ2-1, with D unresolved. Germline-derived CDR1 and CDR2 are MNHEY and SMNVEV (reference sequence). CDR3 length equals 13 residues. Trimming removed 0 bases at V and 1 base at J, with 1 base between. The CDR3 loop is CASSLSSYNEQFF. CDR3 sequence (DNA): TGTGCCAGCAGTTTATCGTCCTACAATGAGCAGTTCTTC.

The chain has TRBV29-1 and TRBJ2-1; TRBD2 aligns across 8 bases. The CDR3 length is 14 residues. The trim removed 8 bases at V and 0 bases at J, leaving 6 bases unmatched. CDR1 SQVTM and CDR2 ANQGSEA come from the germline V gene. CDR3 loop: CSTRGGISYNEQFF. The CDR3 coding sequence is TGCAGCACCCGCGGGGGGATCTCCTACAATGAGCAGTTCTTC.

The J gene is TRBJ2-7, the V gene TRBV28; D not resolved. V was cut by 6 bases and J by 5 bases, with 14 bases left in between. Germline V gene sequence: CDR1 MDHEN, CDR2 SYDVKM. This CDR3 spans 13 amino acids. In DNA form, the CDR3 reads TGTGCCAGCAGCCCATTGGAGACGGACGAGCAGTACTTC. It translates to CASSPLETDEQYF.

The gene calls are TRBV7-3 and TRBJ2-1, with 12 positions matching TRBD2. The CDR3 contains 15 residues. Germline CDR1 SGHTA, CDR2 FQGTGA. Losses at the gene ends were 3 bases for V and 4 bases for J; bases not matched to a gene: 1. The CDR3 sequence is CASSFTSGGYNEQFF. CDR3 nucleotides: TGTGCCAGCAGCTTTACTAGCGGGGGGTACAATGAGCAGTTCTTC.

The chain couples TRBV4-1 to TRBJ1-5; TRBD1 matches at 9 bases. J lost 6 bases, V lost 10 bases, and 22 bases had no gene match. This CDR3 is built from 18 residues. Germline CDR1 is MGHRA and CDR2 is YSYEKL. CDR3 sequence (DNA): TGCGCCACCCCCTGGGGGACAGGGTCCACTGGGGTCAGTCAGCCCCAGCATTTT. Translating it yields CATPWGTGSTGVSQPQHF.

The chain has TRBV5-1 and TRBJ1-1; tentatively, D is TRBD1 (6 bases). The CDR3 totals 15 residues. The V and J ends lost 0 bases and 3 bases respectively, with 12 bases between them. CDR1 and CDR2 from the germline V gene are SGHRS and YFSETQ. CDR3 sequence reads: CASSLVRGGDTEAFF. For the CDR3, the DNA is TGCGCCAGCAGCTTGGTTAGGGGGGGAGACACTGAAGCTTTCTTT.

The chain uses TRBV7-9 and TRBJ1-2, with D unresolved. Trimming pared 1 base from V and 5 bases from J, leaving 11 bases between. In germline, CDR1 is SEHNR, CDR2 FQNEAQ (reference sequence). The CDR3 contains 14 residues. CDR3 in DNA: TGTGCCAGCAGCTTAGGATTGGCGGATTATGGCTACACCTTC. Amino acids: CASSLGLADYGYTF.